This entry is about one T cell receptor (beta chain). The germline V gene has CDR1 KGHSH and CDR2 LQKENI. Trimming cost V 2 bases and J 4 bases; bases outside gene matches: 3. The CDR3 length is 15 residues. This entry is derived from a study of T cell responses to AZD1222 COVID-19 vaccine. Method: immunoSEQ multiplex PCR; TCRdb's copy keeps in-frame clones and lacks some. Of roughly 40,000 clones detected, 88% appear once; the ten largest clones hold 26%. The sequence came from an adult who received the MenACWY meningococcal vaccine as a control. The V gene is TRBV18, the J gene TRBJ2-2, with 8 bases matching TRBD1. Source: peripheral blood, taken 28 days after the second dose of the MenACWY control vaccine. CDR3 sequence reads: CASSPYTGGTGELFF. The CDR3 DNA sequence: TGTGCCAGCTCACCATATACAGGGGGCACCGGGGAGCTGTTTTTT.